What follows is one TCR beta chain and its context. Its antigen is as yet unknown. Some clones are missing from TCRdb's copy, which holds only in-frame ones; the method was immunoSEQ multiplex PCR. This sample yields under 3,000 clones, of which 25% to 30% are seen a single time; approximately 18% belongs to the top ten. The sample originates from a study of T cells in localized non-small cell lung cancer. Trimming cost V 3 bases and J 3 bases; bases outside gene matches: 5. The CDR3 contains 15 residues. Germline V gene lookup returns CDR1 LNHDA and CDR2 SQIVND (reference sequence). Broader study findings: Density of T cells in blood, when higher, went with longer overall survival. The study detected a median around 61 of the top 100 tumor clones in adjacent lung. Uninvolved nearby lung showed the greatest T cell clonality, exceeding that found in tumor. Sequencing, confined to only one tumor region, leaves heterogeneity possible.

The source is a woman aged 35-75 years with stage II squamous cell lung carcinoma. The rearrangement links TRBV19 to TRBJ2-7; 10 positions agree with TRBD1. The sequencing used normal lung tissue next to the tumor, collected before any cancer treatment. CDR3 bases: TGTGCCAGTAGTATTAAGGGACAGGGGAACTACGAGCAGTACTTC. Protein sequence: CASSIKGQGNYEQYF. Variable domain in full (rest from reference TRBV19 and TRBJ2-7): DGGITQSPKYLFRKEGQNVTLSCEQNLNHDAMYWYRQDPGQGLRLIYYSQIVNDFQKGDIAEGYSVSREKKESFPLTVTSAQKNPTAFYLCASSIKGQGNYEQYFGPGTRLTVT.